This TCR beta chain is from a study of blood T cell repertoires in COVID-19. About the study: Samples came from the United States, Italy and Spain, spanning acute and convalescent COVID-19. In each case, the material was cDNA or gDNA derived from T cells, B-cell-depleted T cells, or PBMCs.

Patients in Seattle were enrolled during active infection, then followed longitudinally. As processed by the authors: Amplified reference gene primers provided the basis for estimating nucleated cell counts. Assay: immunoSEQ multiplex PCR; the TCRdb copy retains only in-frame clones and omits some. Clone size and the V and J calls come from that table; the DNA yielded D and trimming. The sample holds 300,000 or so clones, roughly nine tenths seen once. The sequence came from a woman aged 30 to 39 with COVID-19, enrolled during active disease. Sequenced input: peripheral blood.

The CDR3 nucleotides read TGCGCCAGCAGGGAGGACCTTACCTACAATGAGCAGTTCTTC. This gives the protein CASREDLTYNEQFF. This chain connects TRBV5-1 to TRBJ2-1; D perhaps matches TRBD2 (5 bases). The CDR3 runs 14 residues. V lost 5 bases and J 2 bases, leaving 11 bases between the germline ends. Germline lookup yields CDR1 SGHRS and CDR2 YFSETQ. The variable domain in full, completed from reference TRBV5-1 and TRBJ2-1, reads KAGVTQTPRYLIKTRGQQVTLSCSPISGHRSVSWYQQTPGQGLQFLFEYFSETQRNKGNFPGRFSGRQFSNSRSEMNVSTLELGDSALYLCASREDLTYNEQFFGPGTRLTVL.